Below are 22 T cell receptor beta chains sequenced from a single sample in a study of T cells in Graves' hyperthyroidism and ophthalmopathy. Using RNA transcripts as the source, TCR beta CDR3 regions were amplified. The primer set for the first-round RT-PCR of the TCR CDR3 was HTBI. TCRdb re-called the multiplex PCR reads with MiXCR, one entry per CDR3 protein. The sample records about 360,000 distinct CDR3 sequences, roughly 12% being singletons. Sequenced input: blood. The receptors derive from a man aged 30-40 years with Graves' hyperthyroidism that later progressed to Graves' ophthalmopathy.

This clonotype was recorded a few times. This chain joins TRBV5-1 and TRBJ2-7; the match to TRBD1 covers 11 bases. The CDR3 is made up of 15 amino acids. V was pared by 3 bases and J by 4 bases, with 6 bases of the junction left unmatched. The germline V gene has CDR1 SGHRS and CDR2 YFSETQ. CDR3 coding DNA: TGCGCCAGCAGCTATGGACAGGGGGCACTTTACGAGCAGTACTTC. It translates to CASSYGQGALYEQYF.

The rearrangement joins TRBV12-3 or TRBV12-4 to TRBJ2-3, with TRBD2 matching 12 bases. Germline trimming cut 4 bases from V and 5 bases from J; bases unmatched to any gene: 7. CDR3 size: 16 residues. DNA of the CDR3: TGTGCCAGCAGTTCCACTAGCGGGGGGCCAAAAGATACGCAGTATTTT. Translating gives CASSSTSGGPKDTQYF.

The chain is built from TRBV4-1 and TRBJ1-1; no reliable D call. Germline-derived CDR1 and CDR2 are MGHRA and YSYEKL. The length of the CDR3 is 14 residues. Trimming took 1 base from V and 7 from J, leaving 13 bases between them. The CDR3 protein is CASSQGLQRNEAFF. The CDR3 region has the DNA TGCGCCAGCAGCCAAGGGTTACAGCGGAATGAAGCTTTCTTT.

This clonotype has a handful of counts. V and J are TRBV6-1 and TRBJ1-3; D remains unclear. The V and J ends lost 5 bases and 0 bases respectively, with 14 bases between them. The CDR3 is 16 amino acids. CDR1 is MNHNS and CDR2 is SASEGT in the germline V gene. The CDR3 region has the DNA TGTGCCAGCAGTCCCCGGACGCCAAGCTCTGGAAACACCATATATTTT. It codes for CASSPRTPSSGNTIYF.

This clonotype was counted ten times or more. The chain joins TRBV10-2 to TRBJ1-2; D is uncertain. Trimming took 8 bases from V and 6 from J, leaving 10 bases between them. Germline CDR1 and CDR2: WSHSY and SAAADI. CDR3 length equals 11 residues. This chain's CDR3 is CASGGPDGYTF. The CDR3, as DNA: TGCGCCAGCGGTGGCCCCGATGGCTACACCTTC.

To note about this clonotype: With a much larger clone just one base away, this may be a read error. This is likely a read error, given that the CDR3 carries no conserved phenylalanine or tryptophan at its end. This chain joins TRBV27 and TRBJ2-1, with 8 bases identical to TRBD1. J lost 4 bases, V lost 8 bases, and 4 bases had no gene match. Germline V gene data show CDR1 as MNHEY and CDR2 as SMNVEV (reference sequence). The CDR3 totals 13 residues. DNA of the CDR3: TGTGCCAGCGGAGACAGGGGATACAATGAGCAGTTCTTA. It yields the protein CASGDRGYNEQFL.

This clonotype occurred a few times. The rearrangement joins TRBV30 to TRBJ2-7; 7 bases match TRBD1. Germline V lookup: CDR1 GTSNPN, CDR2 SVGIG (reference sequence). Trimming at V came to 6 bases and at J to 1 base, leaving 6 bases not matched to a gene. The CDR3 totals 13 residues. The CDR3 region has the DNA TGTGCCTGTTTACCGGGACAGTCCTACGAGCAGTACTTC. It codes for CACLPGQSYEQYF.

V usage is TRBV5-4 and J usage is TRBJ1-6; possible D gene TRBD1, 5 bases. The CDR3 extends over 15 amino acids. Looked up from germline, CDR1 is SGHNT and CDR2 is YYREEE (reference sequence). Trimming pared 4 bases from V and 9 bases from J, leaving 17 bases between. CDR3 bases: TGTGCCAGCAGCCCGGAGACAGCGGTCGTTTCACCCCTCCACTTT. Protein product: CASSPETAVVSPLHF.

This clonotype appeared many times. CDR3 nucleotides: TGCAGTGCTCTGAGCGGGAGCACAGATACGCAGTATTTT. Translated, it gives CSALSGSTDTQYF. The chain links TRBV20-1 to TRBJ2-3; D possibly corresponds to TRBD2 (6 bases). The CDR3 runs 13 residues. CDR1 is DFQATT, CDR2 SNEGSKA, per germline (reference sequence). V was pared by 5 bases and J by 0 bases, with 9 bases between.

This clonotype was detected a few times. The chain combines TRBV7-2 with TRBJ2-1; no reliable D call. The V gene lost 1 base and the J gene lost 9 bases, with 13 bases spanning the gap. Germline assignment: CDR1 SGHTA and CDR2 FQGNSA. This CDR3 region has 14 residues. The CDR3 DNA sequence: TGTGCCAGCAGCTTAGGACCCCTGGTAGGTGAGCAGTTCTTC. This translates into CASSLGPLVGEQFF.

This clonotype was found many times. The rearrangement links TRBV4-1 to TRBJ1-2, with D perhaps TRBD1 (6 bases). This CDR3 contains 14 residues. The germline V gene encodes CDR1 MGHRA and CDR2 YSYEKL. V gave up 6 bases and J gave up 2 bases, with 13 bases separating them. The CDR3 protein is CASSLLGQNYGYTF. The CDR3 bases are TGCGCCAGCAGTCTACTCGGACAGAACTATGGCTACACCTTC.

V is TRBV27 and J is TRBJ2-7, with 7 bases matching TRBD2. CDR3 length equals 14 residues. The germline gives CDR1 MNHEY, CDR2 SMNVEV (reference sequence). V was clipped by 8 bases and J by 3 bases; unmatched bases: 10. CDR3 bases: TGTGCCAGCCACCAGGGCGGGAGTGTCTACGAGCAGTACTTC. Translating it yields CASHQGGSVYEQYF.

This clonotype has more than one count but fewer than ten. The V and J genes are TRBV3-1 and TRBJ2-1; possibly TRBD2 for D (6 bases). CDR3 size: 14 residues. The germline V gene has CDR1 LGHDT and CDR2 YNNKEL (reference sequence). The V end lost 1 base, the J end lost 9 bases, and 13 bases lay between the germline ends. DNA for the CDR3: TGTGCCAGCAGCCAAGGGCTAGCGACGGGTGAGCAGTTCTTC. It yields the protein CASSQGLATGEQFF.

This clonotype was seen at least ten times. This rearrangement joins TRBV28 to TRBJ1-2, with TRBD1 matching 8 bases. Germline V gene sequence: CDR1 MDHEN, CDR2 SYDVKM. This CDR3 is 15 amino acids long. The V and J ends lost 2 bases and 3 bases, in that order; junction bases with no gene match: 5. The CDR3 region has the DNA TGTGCCAGCAGTTTACCCACAGGGGGTTACTATGGCTACACCTTC. Its protein is CASSLPTGGYYGYTF.

V usage is TRBV5-4 and J usage is TRBJ1-2; D possibly corresponds to TRBD1 (6 bases). The CDR3 length is 15 residues. Looked up from germline, CDR1 is SGHNT and CDR2 is YYREEE (reference sequence). Trimming removed 7 bases from V and 7 bases from J, with 23 bases in between. CDR3 sequence reads: CASGLQGGSSLGYTF. CDR3 DNA sequence: TGTGCCAGCGGTCTACAGGGAGGGAGCTCGCTTGGCTACACCTTC.

Comments on this clonotype: Since the CDR3 does not end with the conserved phenylalanine or tryptophan, this likely comes from a read error. This chain joins TRBV4-1 and TRBJ2-7; 10 bases agree with TRBD2. Trimming removed 4 bases from V and 4 bases from J; junction bases left unmatched: 7. The germline gives CDR1 MGHRA, CDR2 YSYEKL. The CDR3 consists of 15 residues. This CDR3 is CASSLRTSGAYEQYL. CDR3 bases: TGCGCCAGCAGCCTGAGGACTAGCGGAGCTTACGAGCAGTACCTC.

This clonotype was seen ten or more times. This rearrangement joins TRBV6-6 to TRBJ1-1, with D possibly being TRBD1 (5 bases). Trimming pared 0 bases from V and 1 base from J, leaving 9 bases between. The CDR3 is 15 amino acids. Germline V gives CDR1 MNHNY, CDR2 SVGAGI (reference sequence). The DNA of the CDR3 is TGTGCCAGCAGTTACTCACGGGGGGAGAACACTGAAGCTTTCTTT. The encoded protein is CASSYSRGENTEAFF.

This clonotype was recorded many times. The chain employs TRBV5-6 and TRBJ1-5; tentatively, D is TRBD1 (5 bases). The CDR3 spans 15 residues. V was trimmed by 4 bases and J by 5 bases, leaving 16 bases between them. Germline V gene sequence: CDR1 SGHDT, CDR2 YYEEEE. In nucleotides, the CDR3 is TGTGCCAGCAGCGCGCGAGGGGTCCTCGATCAGCCCCAGCATTTT. Translated: CASSARGVLDQPQHF. The full variable domain, in which reference TRBV5-6 and TRBJ1-5 provide the parts outside the CDR3, is DAGVTQSPTHLIKTRGQQVTLRCSPKSGHDTVSWYQQALGQGPQFIFQYYEEEERQRGNFPDRFSGHQFPNYSSELNVNALLLGDSALYLCASSARGVLDQPQHFGDGTRLSIL.

This rearrangement joins TRBV27 to TRBJ2-7; D is possibly TRBD1 (6 bases). CDR1 is MNHEY and CDR2 is SMNVEV in the germline V gene (reference sequence). CDR3 length: 15 amino acids. V lost 4 bases, J lost 2 bases, and 15 bases lay in between. Here the CDR3 reads CASSSFNRDPYEQYF. The CDR3 DNA sequence: TGTGCCAGCAGTTCCTTTAACAGGGACCCCTACGAGCAGTACTTC.

This clonotype was counted ten times or more. The rearrangement joins TRBV6-1 to TRBJ2-3; TRBD2 matches at 14 bases. The CDR3 is 20 residues long. Unmatched junction bases numbered 14, after V lost 5 bases and J lost 1 base. Germline-derived CDR1 and CDR2 are MNHNS and SASEGT. The chain's CDR3 is CASSSLTSGGARGGTDTQYF. CDR3 DNA: TGTGCCAGCAGTTCCCTGACTAGCGGGGGGGCCCGGGGAGGCACAGATACGCAGTATTTT.

This clonotype was picked up many times. The rearrangement links TRBV28 to TRBJ1-6, with no clear D. CDR1 is MDHEN, CDR2 SYDVKM, per germline. This CDR3 comprises 17 residues. V lost 4 bases, J lost 8 bases, and 21 bases lay in between. The CDR3 region has the DNA TGTGCCAGCAGTTCTCTCCGACGGAGGAGGAGAGATTCACCCCTCCACTTT. This codes for CASSSLRRRRRDSPLHF.

This clonotype was picked up a small number of times. The gene calls are TRBV11-1 and TRBJ2-1; D is unclear. Germline CDR1 reads SGHAT; CDR2 reads FQDESV (reference sequence). With 0 bases removed from V and 7 bases from J, the gap between germline ends came to 13 bases. The length of the CDR3 is 15 residues. The CDR3 region has the DNA TGTGCCAGCAGCTTAGCGGCTAGTAATAGGAATGAGCAGTTCTTC. Amino acids: CASSLAASNRNEQFF.